A selection of T cell receptor beta chains follows, all from one sample in a study of neurological immune-mediated disorders. Each CDR3 protein is one row after TCRdb ran MiXCR on the 5' RACE reads. The table includes around 90,000 distinct CDR3 sequences, roughly 13% detected once. Sequenced: PBMCs. Source of these receptors: a female donor with HTLV-1-associated myelopathy (HAM/TSP). CDR3s include the opening cysteine and the closing phenylalanine or tryptophan. Each record gives: J gene, V gene, clone size, D gene, CDR3 DNA, CDR3 protein. D genes are given only for firm matches. Some rows have no size entry. The others give once, few or many, or a class for an expanded clone.

J gene: TRBJ2-7
V gene: TRBV20-1
clone size: many
D gene: TRBD2
CDR3 DNA: TGCAGTGCGTCACTAGCGGGGATCGCCTACGAGCAGTACTTC
CDR3 protein: CSASLAGIAYEQYF

J gene: TRBJ2-2
V gene: TRBV6-5
clone size: many
D gene: TRBD1
CDR3 DNA: TGTGCCAGCAGTAGGACAGGGTCCACCGGGGAGCTGTTTTTT
CDR3 protein: CASSRTGSTGELFF

J gene: TRBJ2-1
V gene: TRBV5-5
clone size: many
D gene: -
CDR3 DNA: TGTGCCAGCAGCTTGGCCGGGGCGTACAATGAGCAGTTCTTC
CDR3 protein: CASSLAGAYNEQFF

J gene: TRBJ2-7
V gene: TRBV20-1
clone size: many
D gene: -
CDR3 DNA: TGCAGTGCTAGACCAGGGGCCAGCGAGCAGTACTTC
CDR3 protein: CSARPGASEQYF

J gene: TRBJ2-7
V gene: TRBV6-6
clone size: many
D gene: -
CDR3 DNA: TGTGCCAGCAGACACAGCACGGCCTCCTACGAGCAGTACTTC
CDR3 protein: CASRHSTASYEQYF

J gene: TRBJ1-4
V gene: TRBV4-1
clone size: many
D gene: -
CDR3 DNA: TGCGCCAGCAGCCAAGATTTCGGGGCAGGCCTATCCATCCTACGAAAACTGTTTTTT
CDR3 protein: CASSQDFGAGLSILRKLFF

J gene: TRBJ2-4
V gene: TRBV20-1
clone size: many
D gene: -
CDR3 DNA: TGCAGTGCTCTCAACCCCACCCTAGCCAAAAACATTCAGTACTTC
CDR3 protein: CSALNPTLAKNIQYF

J gene: TRBJ1-1
V gene: TRBV29-1
clone size: many
D gene: -
CDR3 DNA: TGCAGCGTTGACAGGGTCTTAGAAGTTTTCTTT
CDR3 protein: CSVDRVLEVFF

J gene: TRBJ2-6
V gene: TRBV12-3/TRBV12-4
clone size: few
D gene: -
CDR3 DNA: TGTGCCAGCAGTCCGGACAGAAGCAACGTCCTGACTTTC
CDR3 protein: CASSPDRSNVLTF

J gene: TRBJ1-2
V gene: TRBV25-1
clone size: many
D gene: TRBD1
CDR3 DNA: TGTGCCAGCAGTGACCGGACAGGGGGAGACTATGGCTACACCTTC
CDR3 protein: CASSDRTGGDYGYTF

J gene: TRBJ2-5
V gene: TRBV7-9
clone size: many
D gene: TRBD1
CDR3 DNA: TGTGCCAGCCTCTGGACAGGGGGGACAGAGACCCAGTACTTC
CDR3 protein: CASLWTGGTETQYF

J gene: TRBJ2-1
V gene: TRBV4-1
clone size: many
D gene: -
CDR3 DNA: TGCGCCAGCAGCCAAGCGCCCGACCCCTACAATGAGCAGTTCTTC
CDR3 protein: CASSQAPDPYNEQFF

J gene: TRBJ2-3
V gene: TRBV5-1
clone size: many
D gene: TRBD1
CDR3 DNA: TGCGCCAGCAGCTCGGGACAGGGTGGATTCGATACGCAGTATTTT
CDR3 protein: CASSSGQGGFDTQYF

J gene: TRBJ2-2
V gene: TRBV5-1
clone size: many
D gene: -
CDR3 DNA: TGCGCCAGCAGCCTGGCCGGGACACCAAACACCGGGGAGCTGTTTTTT
CDR3 protein: CASSLAGTPNTGELFF

J gene: TRBJ2-5
V gene: TRBV20-1
clone size: many
D gene: -
CDR3 DNA: TGCAGTGCCGACGGGCCCGGGGCCCAGTACTTC
CDR3 protein: CSADGPGAQYF

J gene: TRBJ2-3
V gene: TRBV24-1
clone size: many
D gene: -
CDR3 DNA: TGTGCCACCAGTGATGGCTACACAGATACGCAGTATTTT
CDR3 protein: CATSDGYTDTQYF

J gene: TRBJ2-3
V gene: TRBV7-2
clone size: many
D gene: TRBD2
CDR3 DNA: TGTGCCAGCAGCCCGCGGGGGGGCCGTTCCTTCACAGATACGCAGTATTTT
CDR3 protein: CASSPRGGRSFTDTQYF

J gene: TRBJ2-3
V gene: TRBV7-3
clone size: many
D gene: -
CDR3 DNA: TGTGCCAGCAGCTTAACCCCCTCGGGAACCATTACTAGCACAGATACGCAGTATTTT
CDR3 protein: CASSLTPSGTITSTDTQYF

J gene: TRBJ2-7
V gene: TRBV5-5
clone size: -
D gene: -
CDR3 DNA: TGTGCCAGCAGCTTGCCAGGATTGGGGTACGAGCAGTACTTC
CDR3 protein: CASSLPGLGYEQYF

J gene: TRBJ2-1
V gene: TRBV5-1
clone size: many
D gene: -
CDR3 DNA: TGCGCCAGCAGCTTGGGGGTCTCCCGGGGCGATGAGCAGTTCTTC
CDR3 protein: CASSLGVSRGDEQFF

J gene: TRBJ1-5
V gene: TRBV19
clone size: few
D gene: TRBD1
CDR3 DNA: TGTGCCAGTATAGACAGGGTCTCGATGCAGCCCCAGCATTTT
CDR3 protein: CASIDRVSMQPQHF

J gene: TRBJ1-1
V gene: TRBV3-1
clone size: many
D gene: TRBD1
CDR3 DNA: TGTGCCAGCAGCCACGGAGACAGGGCGGTTGAAGCTTTCTTT
CDR3 protein: CASSHGDRAVEAFF

J gene: TRBJ2-6
V gene: TRBV7-9
clone size: few
D gene: -
CDR3 DNA: TGTGCCAGCAGCTTAGACGTTGGGCCCAACGTCCTGACTTTC
CDR3 protein: CASSLDVGPNVLTF

J gene: TRBJ2-1
V gene: TRBV5-1
clone size: many
D gene: TRBD2
CDR3 DNA: TGCGCCAGCAGCCCCAAACTAGCGGGGGGATACAATGAGCAGTTCTTC
CDR3 protein: CASSPKLAGGYNEQFF

J gene: TRBJ2-7
V gene: TRBV7-9
clone size: many
D gene: -
CDR3 DNA: TGTGCCAGCAGCCAAGCAGGTGACAGGATACGCTACGAGCAGTACTTC
CDR3 protein: CASSQAGDRIRYEQYF

J gene: TRBJ1-2
V gene: TRBV5-1
clone size: many
D gene: -
CDR3 DNA: TGCGCCAGCAGCTCACAGGGCTGGGATGGCTACACCTTC
CDR3 protein: CASSSQGWDGYTF

J gene: TRBJ2-1
V gene: TRBV12-3/TRBV12-4
clone size: -
D gene: -
CDR3 DNA: TGTGCCAGCAGTTTATCAGTGGTGTTCTACAATGAGCAGTTCTTC
CDR3 protein: CASSLSVVFYNEQFF

J gene: TRBJ2-4
V gene: TRBV28
clone size: many
D gene: -
CDR3 DNA: TGTGCCAGCAGCCGTCACACTGGGAACATTCAGTACTTC
CDR3 protein: CASSRHTGNIQYF

J gene: TRBJ2-3
V gene: TRBV29-1
clone size: many
D gene: TRBD1
CDR3 DNA: TGCAGCGTTGAAGGGGGACAGGGGAGCACAGATACGCAGTATTTT
CDR3 protein: CSVEGGQGSTDTQYF

J gene: TRBJ2-1
V gene: TRBV3-1
clone size: many
D gene: -
CDR3 DNA: TGTGCCAGCAGCCAACCCCCTGCCCCCAATGAGCAGTTCTTC
CDR3 protein: CASSQPPAPNEQFF

J gene: TRBJ2-2
V gene: TRBV28
clone size: many
D gene: -
CDR3 DNA: TGTGCCAGCAGTTTTGCCAGGGCGGGCACCGGGGAGCTGTTTTTT
CDR3 protein: CASSFARAGTGELFF

J gene: TRBJ2-7
V gene: TRBV12-3/TRBV12-4
clone size: many
D gene: TRBD1
CDR3 DNA: TGTGCCAGCAGCTTGTTTACAGGGGGCATATACGAGCAGTACTTC
CDR3 protein: CASSLFTGGIYEQYF

J gene: TRBJ2-2
V gene: TRBV5-1
clone size: medium-sized
D gene: TRBD1
CDR3 DNA: TGCGCCAGCAGCTTTACCATGACAGGGGACGCCGGGGAGCTGTTTTTT
CDR3 protein: CASSFTMTGDAGELFF

J gene: TRBJ2-1
V gene: TRBV7-2
clone size: many
D gene: -
CDR3 DNA: TGTGCCAGCAGCTGGGCAGGGAATCGGTACAATGAGCAGTTCTTC
CDR3 protein: CASSWAGNRYNEQFF

J gene: TRBJ2-3
V gene: TRBV27
clone size: many
D gene: -
CDR3 DNA: TGTGCCAGCCGTGACGGGGGAGGAGGAGCAGATACGCAGTATTTT
CDR3 protein: CASRDGGGGADTQYF

J gene: TRBJ2-7
V gene: TRBV5-5
clone size: -
D gene: TRBD1
CDR3 DNA: TGTGCCAGCAGCTTTCAGGGGGCAATAGTCTACGAGCAGTACTTC
CDR3 protein: CASSFQGAIVYEQYF

J gene: TRBJ1-1
V gene: TRBV6-5
clone size: many
D gene: -
CDR3 DNA: TGTGCCAGCAGCCGGGGAGGCAATTTGAACACTGAAGCTTTCTTT
CDR3 protein: CASSRGGNLNTEAFF

J gene: TRBJ1-4
V gene: TRBV20-1
clone size: many
D gene: TRBD1
CDR3 DNA: TGCAGTGCTAGCCCTCCGGGACAGGGTGGAGAAAAACTGTTTTTT
CDR3 protein: CSASPPGQGGEKLFF

J gene: TRBJ2-7
V gene: TRBV5-1
clone size: many
D gene: -
CDR3 DNA: TGCGCCAGCAGCTGGGTTAAGGGGCCCTCCTACGAGCAGTACTTC
CDR3 protein: CASSWVKGPSYEQYF

J gene: TRBJ2-7
V gene: TRBV28
clone size: many
D gene: TRBD1
CDR3 DNA: TGTGCCAGCAGTTCCCCGACCGGGACAGCATCCTACGAGCAGTACTTC
CDR3 protein: CASSSPTGTASYEQYF

J gene: TRBJ2-5
V gene: TRBV7-9
clone size: many
D gene: -
CDR3 DNA: TGTGCCAGCAGCTCCCTGGACGGGGCCGGGGAGACCCAGTACTTC
CDR3 protein: CASSSLDGAGETQYF